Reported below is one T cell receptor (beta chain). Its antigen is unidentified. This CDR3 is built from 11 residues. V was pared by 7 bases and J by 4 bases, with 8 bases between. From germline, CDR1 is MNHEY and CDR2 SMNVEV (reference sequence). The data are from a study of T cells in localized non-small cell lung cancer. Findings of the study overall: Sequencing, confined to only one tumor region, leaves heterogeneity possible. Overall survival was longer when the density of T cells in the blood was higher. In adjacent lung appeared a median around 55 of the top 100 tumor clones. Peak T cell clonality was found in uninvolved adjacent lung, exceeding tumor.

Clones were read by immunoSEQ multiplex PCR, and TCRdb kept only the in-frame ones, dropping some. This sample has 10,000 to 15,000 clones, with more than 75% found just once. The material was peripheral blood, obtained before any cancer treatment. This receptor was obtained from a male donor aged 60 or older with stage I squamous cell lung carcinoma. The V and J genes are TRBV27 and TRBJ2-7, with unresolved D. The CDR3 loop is CASTNGYEQYF. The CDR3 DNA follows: TGTGCCAGCACCAATGGATACGAGCAGTACTTC.